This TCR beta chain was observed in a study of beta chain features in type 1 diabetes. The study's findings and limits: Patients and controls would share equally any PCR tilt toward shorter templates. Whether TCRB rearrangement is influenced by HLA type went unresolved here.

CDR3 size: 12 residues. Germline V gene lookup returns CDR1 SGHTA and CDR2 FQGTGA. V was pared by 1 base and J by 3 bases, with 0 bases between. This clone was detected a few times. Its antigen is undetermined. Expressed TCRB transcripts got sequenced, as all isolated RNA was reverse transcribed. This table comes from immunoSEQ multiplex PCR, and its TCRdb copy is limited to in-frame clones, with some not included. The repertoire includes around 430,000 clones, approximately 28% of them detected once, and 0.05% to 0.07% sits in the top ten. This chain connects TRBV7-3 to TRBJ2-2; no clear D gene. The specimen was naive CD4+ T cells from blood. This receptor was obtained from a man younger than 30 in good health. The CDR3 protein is CASSLNTGELFF. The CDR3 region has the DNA TGTGCCAGCAGCTTAAACACCGGGGAGCTGTTTTTT.